This TCR beta chain originates from a study of OX40 agonist ivuxolimab in advanced cancers. Whole-study context: Six ivuxolimab dose levels, 0.01 to 10 mg/kg, were given intravenously every 2 weeks. Checkpoint inhibitors had been given previously to roughly 36% of patients.

The trim removed 2 bases at V and 7 bases at J, leaving 8 bases unmatched. Germline V gene data show CDR1 as SQVTM and CDR2 as ANQGSEA. This CDR3 has 15 residues. Generated by immunoSEQ multiplex PCR, the TCRdb table keeps only in-frame clones and is missing some. The data hold approximately 66,000 clones, with approximately 90% observed a single time. About this clone itself: Its antigen remains unknown.

General study points: In the 0.1-3.0 mg/kg groups, partial responders showed among the lowest expansion.

The chain recombines TRBV29-1 with TRBJ2-1; 10 nucleotides align to TRBD1. The receptor was isolated from an adult with an advanced solid tumor such as melanoma, head and neck, liver or kidney cancer. This specimen consisted of CD4+ or CD8+ T cells sorted from blood, obtained in a trial of the OX40 agonist ivuxolimab. The chain's CDR3 is CSVETGTGEMNEQFF. The DNA for the CDR3 is TGCAGCGTTGAAACCGGGACAGGGGAAATGAATGAGCAGTTCTTC.